What follows describes a single T cell receptor (beta chain). Its antigen is as yet unknown. The data were obtained in a study of beta chain features in type 1 diabetes. On the study more broadly: Examined across all samples were around 110 million sorted cells. Regarding the study as a whole: Researchers cautioned that cDNA sequencing could over-represent cells with high TCR expression. Researchers reported that naive, central memory and Treg TCRB repertoires appeared more similar in patients than in healthy donors.

The length of the CDR3 is 14 residues. Germline CDR1 is SGHVS and CDR2 is FNYEAQ. The ends were cut back, 5 bases at V and 3 bases at J, with 13 bases in the middle. What was sequenced were expressed TCRB transcripts, since all of the isolated RNA had been reverse transcribed. The data were produced by immunoSEQ multiplex PCR, yet TCRdb's version contains in-frame clones alone and is incomplete. This sample has over 150,000 clones; roughly 8.1% occur once, and the top ten carry 0.5% to 0.65%. Populations isolated by sorting all had purity greater than 95%. The chain has TRBV7-6 and TRBJ1-1; D gene ambiguous. This TCR was recovered from a man aged 18 to 29 in good health. The sample consisted of central memory CD4+ T cells from blood. CDR3 sequence: CASSPAPRDTEAFF. In DNA form, the CDR3 reads TGTGCCAGCAGCCCTGCCCCCCGAGACACTGAAGCTTTCTTT.